This TCR beta chain was sequenced for a study of cytomegalovirus exposure and HLA in healthy donors. Study-wide findings and caveats: The authors listed 150 to 200 TCR beta chains as cytomegalovirus-associated. Some public TCRs appeared in many individuals, while most sequences were rare.

The CDR3 is made up of 17 amino acids. V gave up 0 bases and J gave up 4 bases; unmatched junction bases: 9. Germline CDR1 KGHSH, CDR2 LQKENI. A word on this clone: Its antigen is still unknown.

The donors were part of the validation cohort, which consisted of more than 90 subjects and was separate from the first cohort of about 720 subjects. Sequencing used immunoSEQ multiplex PCR; TCRdb keeps in-frame clones, though not all of them. The sample lists over 200,000 clones; roughly 90% were seen once. The TCR originated in a woman aged 18-29 years in good health and CMV-seronegative. The V and J genes are TRBV18 and TRBJ2-3; 8 nucleotides match TRBD2. Sequencing input: PBMCs. CDR3 bases: TGTGCCAGCTCACCACCGTCACGGGGGGGCCAATCAGATACGCAGTATTTT. This gives the protein CASSPPSRGGQSDTQYF.